This T cell receptor beta chain appears in the sequencing data of a study of T cells in Graves' hyperthyroidism and ophthalmopathy. No ophthalmopathy progression within 18 months constituted stable Graves' hyperthyroidism. Study results and caveats: Expanded thyroid clonotypes (above 0.001) were mostly also found in blood.

This clonotype was seen many times. Its matching antigen is unknown. Amplified regions were TCR beta CDR3 sequences from RNA transcripts. HTBI primers were employed in a first-round RT-PCR of the TCR CDR3. TCRdb independently ran MiXCR on the multiplex PCR reads; one entry per CDR3 protein. The sample contains 350,000 to 400,000 distinct CDR3 sequences, about 19% of which appear only once. The sequence came from a woman aged 18-29 years with Graves' hyperthyroidism. Sample: blood.

CDR3 in DNA: TGTGCCAGCAGCCGCGACAGGGAACTCCCCTACGAGCAGTACTTC. It is translated as CASSRDRELPYEQYF. The gene calls are TRBV7-9 and TRBJ2-7, with 7 bases fitting TRBD1. The CDR3 has 15 residues. The ends lost 5 bases at V and 2 bases at J; junction bases unmatched: 9. CDR1 SEHNR and CDR2 FQNEAQ come from the germline V gene (reference sequence).